One and the same sample provided the 18 T cell receptor beta chains below, sequenced in a study of T cell repertoires in cytomegalovirus infection. TCRdb re-derived calls from the reads in MiXCR, one entry per CDR3 protein. The sample gives approximately 250,000 distinct CDR3 sequences, over 9% of which show up once; about 1.5% is in the top ten. The specimen sequenced was PBMCs. These receptors were taken from a human donor in good health (CMV status not recorded). Some clones in this sample may be carry-over from other donors' samples.

The chain has TRBV20-1 and TRBJ1-5, with D perhaps matching TRBD1 (5 bases). The CDR3 sequence is 17 residues long. Germline V gene lookup returns CDR1 DFQATT and CDR2 SNEGSKA (reference sequence). V lost 0 bases, J lost 0 bases, and 15 bases lay in between. The CDR3 nucleotides are TGCAGTGCTAGAGAAGAGGGTGGGGGGTATAGCAATCAGCCCCAGCATTTT. Its translation: CSAREEGGGYSNQPQHF.

In this sample, this clonotype turned up many times. The chain uses TRBV14 and TRBJ2-1; the match to TRBD2 covers 10 bases. The germline gives CDR1 SGHDN, CDR2 FVKESK. CDR3 length: 18 residues. The trim removed 0 bases at V and 6 bases at J, leaving 11 bases unmatched. The CDR3 DNA is TGTGCCAGCAGCCAAGACACCGTGTGGCTAGCGGGAGTCAATGAGCAGTTCTTC. This translates into CASSQDTVWLAGVNEQFF.

This clonotype was counted many times. The chain combines TRBV6-5 with TRBJ2-7; 7 bases line up with TRBD1. The V segment lost 5 bases and the J segment 2 bases; nucleotides outside the gene matches: 3. Germline V gene lookup returns CDR1 MNHEY and CDR2 SVGAGI. The length of the CDR3 is 13 residues. CDR3 DNA: TGTGCCAGCAGTACTGACAGGGCCTACGAGCAGTACTTC. It specifies CASSTDRAYEQYF.

This clonotype was observed at least ten times. V gene TRBV7-2 combines with J gene TRBJ2-1; D remains unclear. This CDR3 region has 13 residues. CDR1 is SGHTA and CDR2 is FQGNSA in the germline V gene. The V end lost 0 bases, the J end lost 7 bases, and 7 bases lay between the germline ends. CDR3 DNA sequence: TGTGCCAGCAGCTTAGCGGTAGGAAATGAGCAGTTCTTC. It translates to CASSLAVGNEQFF.

This clonotype was counted at least ten times. One end of the junction varies from germline; a read error may be responsible. The rearrangement links TRBV7-2 to TRBJ2-7; TRBD2 aligns across 11 bases. Germline-derived CDR1 and CDR2 are SGHTA and FQGNSA. The CDR3 is 17 amino acids. In DNA, the CDR3 is TGTGCCAGCAGCTTAGCGGGCGTTAGCGGGAGGGCCTATGAGCAGTACTTC. Protein sequence: CASSLAGVSGRAYEQYF.

This clonotype was found many times. CDR3 amino acids: CASSVQGKDYEQYF. The DNA for the CDR3 is TGTGCCAGTAGTGTACAGGGCAAGGATTACGAGCAGTACTTC. The V gene is TRBV19, the J gene TRBJ2-7; possible D gene TRBD1, 6 bases. The CDR3 covers 14 residues. Looked up from germline, CDR1 is LNHDA and CDR2 is SQIVND (reference sequence). V shed 5 bases and J shed 4 bases, with 15 bases lying between them.

At least ten counts were recorded for this clonotype. V is TRBV6-2 or TRBV6-3 and J is TRBJ1-1; D may be TRBD1 (6 bases). The V gene lost 7 bases and the J gene lost 5 bases, with 8 bases spanning the gap. The CDR3 spans 11 residues. Germline assignment: CDR1 MNHEY and CDR2 SVGEGT. CDR3 nucleotide sequence: TGTGCCAGCACCCAGGGGACTGAAGCTTTCTTT. This translates into CASTQGTEAFF.

Note on this clonotype: This may stem from a read error, because a much larger clone lies one nucleotide away. The chain employs TRBV10-3 and TRBJ1-5, with D possibly being TRBD1 (5 bases). V lost 2 bases to trimming and J lost 4 bases, with 15 bases between them. The CDR3 is made up of 16 amino acids. Germline V gene sequence: CDR1 ENHRY, CDR2 SYGVKD. DNA for the CDR3: TGTGCCATCAGTGAGCCCCGGTGGGGGGGAAATCAGCCCCAGCATTTT. It yields the protein CAISEPRWGGNQPQHF.

This clonotype has a single count. The rearrangement joins TRBV11-2 to TRBJ1-4; possibly TRBD1 for D (5 bases). Trimming removed 5 bases from V and 7 bases from J, with 20 bases in between. Germline V gives CDR1 SGHAT, CDR2 FQNNGV. The CDR3 totals 16 residues. The DNA for the CDR3 is TGTGCCAGCAGCCTCCTTCGCGTGGTAGGGGCTGAAAAACTGTTTTTT. Protein: CASSLLRVVGAEKLFF.

This clonotype appeared a few times. The genes are TRBV7-8 and TRBJ2-4; 8 bases line up with TRBD1. Trimming removed 5 bases from V and 9 bases from J; junction bases left unmatched: 9. Germline loops: CDR1 SGHVS, CDR2 FQNEAQ. CDR3 length equals 14 residues. The CDR3 spells CASSPLRQGSIQYF. CDR3 in DNA: TGTGCCAGCAGCCCTCTCCGACAGGGGAGCATTCAGTACTTC. Supplemented by reference TRBV7-8 and TRBJ2-4, the full variable domain reads GAGVSQSPRYKVAKRGQDVALRCDPISGHVSLFWYQQALGQGPEFLTYFQNEAQLDKSGLPSDRFFAERPEGSVSTLKIQRTQQEDSAVYLCASSPLRQGSIQYFGAGTRLSVL.

This clonotype was picked up many times. The gene calls are TRBV5-6 and TRBJ1-1, with D uncertain. The V and J ends lost 1 base and 0 bases respectively, with 10 bases between them. Germline CDR1 reads SGHDT; CDR2 reads YYEEEE. CDR3 length: 15 amino acids. In DNA form, the CDR3 reads TGTGCCAGCAGCTTGTCCCCAGTACTGAACACTGAAGCTTTCTTT. It yields the protein CASSLSPVLNTEAFF.

This clonotype appeared a few times. This chain uses TRBV7-2 with TRBJ1-4; 10 bases fit TRBD1. Per the germline V gene, CDR1 is SGHTA and CDR2 is FQGNSA. V lost 5 bases to trimming and J lost 8 bases; unmatched junction nucleotides: 11. This CDR3 has 16 residues. The CDR3 reads CASSLGVATGGEKLFF. The CDR3 DNA reads as TGTGCCAGCAGCCTAGGGGTGGCGACAGGGGGCGAAAAACTGTTTTTT.

V usage is TRBV18 and J usage is TRBJ2-7, with 13 bases matching TRBD2. Germline V lookup: CDR1 KGHSH, CDR2 LQKENI. This CDR3 contains 15 residues. J lost 6 bases, V lost 3 bases, and 5 bases had no gene match. The CDR3 sequence is CASSPGLAGVFEQYF. Here the CDR3 DNA reads TGTGCCAGCTCACCCGGACTAGCGGGAGTATTCGAGCAGTACTTC.

V gene TRBV28 combines with J gene TRBJ2-6; D remains unclear. The CDR3 extends over 12 amino acids. Per germline, CDR1 MDHEN and CDR2 SYDVKM. V lost 10 bases and J lost 3, with 7 bases in between. This CDR3 reads CATHNGANVLTF. DNA for the CDR3: TGTGCCACCCATAATGGGGCCAACGTCCTGACTTTC.

The table lists this clonotype with many counts. The rearrangement uses TRBV27 and TRBJ2-1; 8 bases map to TRBD2. Losses at the gene ends were 7 bases for V and 2 bases for J; bases not matched to a gene: 4. Germline V gene data show CDR1 as MNHEY and CDR2 as SMNVEV (reference sequence). The CDR3 consists of 14 residues. In nucleotides, the CDR3 is TGTGCCAGCACGCCGACTAGCGCCTACAATGAGCAGTTCTTC. Protein: CASTPTSAYNEQFF.

This clonotype was recorded at least ten times. J is TRBJ1-4 and V is TRBV7-2; 7 bases are shared with TRBD1. This CDR3 comprises 15 residues. Trimming took 3 bases from V and 0 from J; bases not matched to a gene: 1. CDR1 and CDR2 (germline): SGHTA, FQGNSA. The CDR3 spells CASSFRGATNEKLFF. CDR3 coding DNA: TGTGCCAGCAGCTTCAGGGGGGCAACTAATGAAAAACTGTTTTTT.

The chain combines TRBV5-1 with TRBJ2-5; D unclear. CDR3 length: 15 residues. In germline, CDR1 is SGHRS, CDR2 YFSETQ. V shed 4 bases and J shed 2 bases, with 15 bases lying between them. In DNA, the CDR3 is TGCGCCAGCAGCGGTGTACGAATGGGACAAGAGACCCAGTACTTC. It encodes CASSGVRMGQETQYF.

This clonotype came up many times. The gene calls are TRBV7-8 and TRBJ2-2; 7 bases align to TRBD1. Germline V gene data show CDR1 as SGHVS and CDR2 as FQNEAQ. V shed 5 bases and J 6 bases; nucleotides not matched to a gene: 12. The CDR3 covers 16 residues. As DNA, the CDR3 is TGTGCCAGCAGCCCGCACAGGGGTTTGGGGCCCGGGGAGCTGTTTTTT. Translated, it gives CASSPHRGLGPGELFF.